A selection of T cell receptor beta chains follows, all from one sample in a study of control samples from healthy donors and cancer patients. The assay was immunoSEQ multiplex PCR, and TCRdb's table has in-frame clones only and misses some. This table holds 200,000 to 250,000 clones, about 95% found once. Input material: blood. Receptor source: a man in his forties or fifties in good health. Each CDR3 is given with its conserved first and last residue. Fields, in order: clone size, CDR3 length, J gene, D gene, V gene, CDR3 protein, CDR3 DNA. D genes are given only for firm matches. Clone size, where shown, is once, few, many, or a class for clones that have expanded.

>-|16|TRBJ2-7|TRBD2|TRBV9
CASSVGLAGALEEQYF
TGTGCCAGCAGCGTGGGACTAGCGGGGGCCCTCGAAGAGCAGTACTTC
>-|16|TRBJ2-2|-|TRBV6-5
CASSYNSAGRRGELFF
TGTGCCAGCAGTTACAACTCCGCCGGGCGGCGAGGGGAGCTGTTTTTT
>-|14|TRBJ2-3|-|TRBV19
CASSINSDVDTQYF
TGTGCCAGTAGTATAAATTCCGACGTCGATACGCAGTATTTT
>-|15|TRBJ1-2|-|TRBV19
CASRLIGGPIYGYTF
TGTGCCAGTAGACTTATCGGGGGACCGATCTATGGCTACACCTTC
>-|13|TRBJ2-7|TRBD1|TRBV27
CASSHGQVSEQYF
TGTGCCAGCAGTCACGGACAGGTTAGCGAGCAGTACTTC
>few|15|TRBJ2-6|-|TRBV2
CASSDSISGANVLTF
TGTGCCAGCAGTGATTCGATCTCTGGGGCCAACGTCCTGACTTTC
>-|15|TRBJ2-5|-|TRBV6-5
CASSPGLPGGETQYF
TGTGCCAGCAGTCCCGGACTACCAGGCGGGGAGACCCAGTACTTC
>once|15|TRBJ2-3|TRBD1|TRBV5-1
CASSIPQGATDTQYF
TGCGCCAGCAGCATACCACAGGGGGCCACAGATACGCAGTATTTT
>-|14|TRBJ1-2|-|TRBV5-1
CASSPSTANYGYTF
TGCGCCAGCAGCCCGAGTACAGCTAACTATGGCTACACCTTC
>once|13|TRBJ2-5|TRBD2|TRBV30
CAWSGGATETQYF
TGTGCCTGGAGCGGGGGGGCCACGGAGACCCAGTACTTC
>-|13|TRBJ1-6|-|TRBV11-2
CASSSPRATPLHF
TGTGCCAGCAGCTCCCCCCGGGCAACACCCCTCCACTTT
>-|13|TRBJ1-1|-|TRBV6-5
CASSRDQHTEAFF
TGTGCCAGCTCAAGGGACCAGCACACTGAAGCTTTCTTT
>-|15|TRBJ2-7|TRBD1|TRBV6-2/TRBV6-3
CASSYLQGAFNEQYF
TGTGCCAGCAGTTACCTACAGGGGGCTTTCAACGAGCAGTACTTC
>-|14|TRBJ2-7|-|TRBV9
CASSGTGISYEQYF
TGTGCCAGCAGCGGGACGGGGATATCCTACGAGCAGTACTTC
>-|13|TRBJ1-6|-|TRBV6-5
CASSLSNNSPLHF
TGTGCCAGCAGTCTATCCAATAATTCACCCCTCCACTTT
>-|13|TRBJ2-1|TRBD2|TRBV24-1
CATSERPGGEQFF
TGTGCCACCAGTGAGCGACCGGGAGGGGAGCAGTTCTTC
>-|14|TRBJ1-4|-|TRBV11-2
CASSSRGEQEKLFF
TGTGCCAGCAGCTCTAGAGGGGAACAGGAAAAACTGTTTTTT
>-|16|TRBJ1-6|-|TRBV6-1
CASSAAGKGYNSPLHF
TGTGCCAGCAGTGCGGCAGGGAAGGGGTATAATTCACCCCTCCACTTT
>-|15|TRBJ2-1|-|TRBV18
CASSPSREPYNEQFF
TGTGCCAGCTCACCATCCAGGGAGCCCTACAATGAGCAGTTCTTC
>-|13|TRBJ2-5|-|TRBV4-3
CASSQSPGETQYF
TGCGCCAGCAGCCAGAGCCCGGGAGAGACCCAGTACTTC
>-|15|TRBJ2-1|TRBD2|TRBV5-4
CASSRGERGGAEQFF
TGTGCCAGCAGCCGCGGGGAGCGGGGGGGCGCTGAGCAGTTCTTC
>-|13|TRBJ2-1|-|TRBV2
CASRQRDSNEQFF
TGTGCCAGCCGACAACGAGATAGCAATGAGCAGTTCTTC
>-|15|TRBJ1-5|TRBD1|TRBV15
CATSRDRQGYQPQHF
TGTGCCACCAGCAGAGATAGACAGGGATATCAGCCCCAGCATTTT
>few|17|TRBJ2-4|TRBD1|TRBV3-1/TRBV3-2
CASSQDPTGDAGNIQYF
TGTGCCAGCAGCCAAGATCCGACAGGGGATGCGGGAAACATTCAGTACTTC
>-|16|TRBJ2-3|TRBD2|TRBV19
CASSTPLAGGGDTQYF
TGTGCCAGTAGTACTCCATTAGCGGGGGGAGGGGATACGCAGTATTTT
>-|14|TRBJ2-3|TRBD1|TRBV9
CASSAQGSTDTQYF
TGTGCCAGCAGCGCACAGGGGAGCACAGATACGCAGTATTTT